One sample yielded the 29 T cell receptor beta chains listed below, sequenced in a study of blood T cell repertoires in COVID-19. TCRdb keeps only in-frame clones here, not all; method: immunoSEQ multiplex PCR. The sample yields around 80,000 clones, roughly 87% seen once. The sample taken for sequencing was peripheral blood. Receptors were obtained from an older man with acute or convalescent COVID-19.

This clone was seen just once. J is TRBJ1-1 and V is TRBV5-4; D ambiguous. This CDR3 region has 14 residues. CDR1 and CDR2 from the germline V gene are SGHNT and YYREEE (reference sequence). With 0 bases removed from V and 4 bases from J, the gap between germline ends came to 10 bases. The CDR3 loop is CASSLEMGGTEAFF. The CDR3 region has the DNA TGTGCCAGCAGCTTGGAGATGGGAGGCACTGAAGCTTTCTTT. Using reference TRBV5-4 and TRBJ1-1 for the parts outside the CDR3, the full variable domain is ETGVTQSPTHLIKTRGQQVTLRCSSQSGHNTVSWYQQALGQGPQFIFQYYREEENGRGNFPPRFSGLQFPNYSSELNVNALELDDSALYLCASSLEMGGTEAFFGQGTRLTVV.

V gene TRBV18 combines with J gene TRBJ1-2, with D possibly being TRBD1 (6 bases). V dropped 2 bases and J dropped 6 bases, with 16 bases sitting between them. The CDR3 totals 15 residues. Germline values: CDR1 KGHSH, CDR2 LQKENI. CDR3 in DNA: TGTGCCAGCTCACCAAGGGAGTTGCCAGGGGATGGCTACACCTTC. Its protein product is CASSPRELPGDGYTF.

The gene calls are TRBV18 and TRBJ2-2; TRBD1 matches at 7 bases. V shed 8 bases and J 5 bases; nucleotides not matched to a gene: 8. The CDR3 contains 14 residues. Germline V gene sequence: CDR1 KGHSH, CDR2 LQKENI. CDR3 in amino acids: CASPKLDRTGELFF. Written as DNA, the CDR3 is TGTGCCAGCCCGAAATTGGACAGGACCGGGGAGCTGTTTTTT.

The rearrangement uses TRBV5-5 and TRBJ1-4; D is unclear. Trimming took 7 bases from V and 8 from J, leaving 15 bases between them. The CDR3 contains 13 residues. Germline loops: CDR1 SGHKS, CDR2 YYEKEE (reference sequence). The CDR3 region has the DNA TGTGCCAGCTCGGGTCCCTCGCTGGAAAAACTGTTTTTT. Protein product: CASSGPSLEKLFF.

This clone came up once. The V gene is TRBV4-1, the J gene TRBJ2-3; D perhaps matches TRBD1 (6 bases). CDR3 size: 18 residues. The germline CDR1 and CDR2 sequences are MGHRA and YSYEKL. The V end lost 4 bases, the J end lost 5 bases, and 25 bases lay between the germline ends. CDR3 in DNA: TGCGCCAGCAGCCGGTTCCCGGACGGATCCAGGGGTGGAGATACGCAGTATTTT. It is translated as CASSRFPDGSRGGDTQYF.

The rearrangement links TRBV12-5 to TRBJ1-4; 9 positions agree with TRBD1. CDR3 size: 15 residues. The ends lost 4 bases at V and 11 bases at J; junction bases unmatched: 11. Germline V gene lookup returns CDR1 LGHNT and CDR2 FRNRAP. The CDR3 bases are TGTGCTAGTGGTTCTCGGACAGGGGAAAGCATTAAACTGTTTTTT. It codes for CASGSRTGESIKLFF.

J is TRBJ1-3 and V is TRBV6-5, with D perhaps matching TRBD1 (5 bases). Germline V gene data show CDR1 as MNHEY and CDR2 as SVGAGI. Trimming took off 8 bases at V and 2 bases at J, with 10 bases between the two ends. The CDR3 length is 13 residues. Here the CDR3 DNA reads TGTGCCAGCCATACAGGACCTGGAAACACCATATATTTT. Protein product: CASHTGPGNTIYF.

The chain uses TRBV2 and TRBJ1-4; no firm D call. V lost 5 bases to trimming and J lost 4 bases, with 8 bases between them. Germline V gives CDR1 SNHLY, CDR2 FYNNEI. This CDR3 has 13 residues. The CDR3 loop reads CASSRRSNEKLFF. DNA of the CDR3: TGTGCCAGCAGTCGACGGAGTAATGAAAAACTGTTTTTT.

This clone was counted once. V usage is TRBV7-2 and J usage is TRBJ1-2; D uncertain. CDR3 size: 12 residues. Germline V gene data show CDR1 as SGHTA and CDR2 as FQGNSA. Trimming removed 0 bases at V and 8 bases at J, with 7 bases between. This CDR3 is CASSLAAEGYTF. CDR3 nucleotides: TGTGCCAGCAGCTTAGCGGCAGAAGGCTACACCTTC.

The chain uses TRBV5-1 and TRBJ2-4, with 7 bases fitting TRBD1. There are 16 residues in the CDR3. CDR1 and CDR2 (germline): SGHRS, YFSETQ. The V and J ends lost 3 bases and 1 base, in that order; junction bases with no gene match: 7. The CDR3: CASSSGQDSAKNIQYF. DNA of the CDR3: TGCGCCAGCAGCTCAGGACAGGACTCCGCCAAAAACATTCAGTACTTC. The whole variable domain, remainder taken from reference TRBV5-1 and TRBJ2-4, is KAGVTQTPRYLIKTRGQQVTLSCSPISGHRSVSWYQQTPGQGLQFLFEYFSETQRNKGNFPGRFSGRQFSNSRSEMNVSTLELGDSALYLCASSSGQDSAKNIQYFGAGTRLSVL.

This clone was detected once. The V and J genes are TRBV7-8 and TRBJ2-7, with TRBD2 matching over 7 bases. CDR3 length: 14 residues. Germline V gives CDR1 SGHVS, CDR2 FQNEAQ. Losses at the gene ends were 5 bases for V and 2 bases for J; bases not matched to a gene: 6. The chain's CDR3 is CASSPSRGAYEQYF. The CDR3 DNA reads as TGTGCCAGCAGCCCCAGTCGGGGGGCCTACGAGCAGTACTTC.

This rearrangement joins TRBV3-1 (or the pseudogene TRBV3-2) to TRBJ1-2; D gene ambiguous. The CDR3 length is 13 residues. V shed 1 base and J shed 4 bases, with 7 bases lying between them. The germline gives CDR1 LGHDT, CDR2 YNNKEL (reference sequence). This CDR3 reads CASSQVGSYGYTF. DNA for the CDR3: TGTGCCAGCAGCCAAGTAGGGAGCTATGGCTACACCTTC.

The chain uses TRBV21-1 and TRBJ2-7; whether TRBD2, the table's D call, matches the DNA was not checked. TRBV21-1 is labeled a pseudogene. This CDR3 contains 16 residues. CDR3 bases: TGTGCCAGCAGCAAAGTGGCTGGAGAGCCCAATTACGAGCAGTACTTC. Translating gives CASSKVAGEPNYEQYF.

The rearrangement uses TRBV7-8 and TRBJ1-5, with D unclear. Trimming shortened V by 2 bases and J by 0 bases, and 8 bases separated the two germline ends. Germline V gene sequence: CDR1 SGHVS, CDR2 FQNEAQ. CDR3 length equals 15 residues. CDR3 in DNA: TGTGCCAGCAGCTTAAGAGAAAATAGCAATCAGCCCCAGCATTTT. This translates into CASSLRENSNQPQHF.

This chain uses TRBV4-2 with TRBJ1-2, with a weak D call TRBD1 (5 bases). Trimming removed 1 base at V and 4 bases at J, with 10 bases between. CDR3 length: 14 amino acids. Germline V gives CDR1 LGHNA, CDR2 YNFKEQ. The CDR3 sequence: CASSQGLGVYGYTF. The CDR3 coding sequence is TGTGCCAGCAGCCAAGGTTTAGGGGTCTATGGCTACACCTTC.

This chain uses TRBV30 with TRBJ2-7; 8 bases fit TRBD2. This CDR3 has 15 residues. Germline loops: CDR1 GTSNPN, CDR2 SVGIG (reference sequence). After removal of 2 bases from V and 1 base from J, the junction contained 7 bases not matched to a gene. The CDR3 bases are TGTGCCTGGAGTACCACCGGGACTAGGTCCTACGAGCAGTACTTC. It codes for CAWSTTGTRSYEQYF.

CDR3: CASSPDGGGYGYTF. In DNA, the CDR3 is TGTGCCAGCAGCCCAGACGGGGGTGGCTATGGCTACACCTTC. This chain connects TRBV7-2 to TRBJ1-2, with D perhaps matching TRBD1 (5 bases). Germline V gene lookup returns CDR1 SGHTA and CDR2 FQGNSA. Deletions cut 5 bases from V and 4 bases from J, with 14 bases between. CDR3 length: 14 amino acids.

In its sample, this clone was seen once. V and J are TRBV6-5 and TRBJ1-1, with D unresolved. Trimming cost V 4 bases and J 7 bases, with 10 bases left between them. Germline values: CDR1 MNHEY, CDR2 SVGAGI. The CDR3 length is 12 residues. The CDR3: CASSSIQLEAFF. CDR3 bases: TGTGCCAGCAGTTCAATACAGCTTGAAGCTTTCTTT.

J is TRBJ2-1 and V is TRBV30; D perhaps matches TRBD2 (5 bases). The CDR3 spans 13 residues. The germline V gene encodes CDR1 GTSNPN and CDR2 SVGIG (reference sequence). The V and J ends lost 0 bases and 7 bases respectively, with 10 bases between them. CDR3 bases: TGTGCCTGGAGTGTGAGGGCTTGGAATGAGCAGTTCTTC. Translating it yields CAWSVRAWNEQFF.

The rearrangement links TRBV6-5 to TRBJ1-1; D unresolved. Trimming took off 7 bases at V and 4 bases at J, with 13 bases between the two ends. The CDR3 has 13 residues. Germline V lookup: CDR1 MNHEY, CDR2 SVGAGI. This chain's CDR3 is CASKEREATEAFF. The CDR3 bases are TGTGCCAGCAAGGAGAGGGAGGCCACTGAAGCTTTCTTT.

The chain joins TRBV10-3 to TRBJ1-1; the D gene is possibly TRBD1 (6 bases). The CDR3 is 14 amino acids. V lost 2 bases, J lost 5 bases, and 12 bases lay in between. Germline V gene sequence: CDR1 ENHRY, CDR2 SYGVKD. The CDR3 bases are TGTGCCATCAGTGAGAATTCAGGGGTTACTGAAGCTTTCTTT. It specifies CAISENSGVTEAFF.

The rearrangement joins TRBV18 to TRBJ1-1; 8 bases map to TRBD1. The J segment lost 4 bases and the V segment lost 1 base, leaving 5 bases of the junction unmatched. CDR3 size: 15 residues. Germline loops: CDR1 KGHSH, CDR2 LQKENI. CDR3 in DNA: TGTGCCAGCTCACCACGGGAGACAGGGGCCACTGAAGCTTTCTTT. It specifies CASSPRETGATEAFF. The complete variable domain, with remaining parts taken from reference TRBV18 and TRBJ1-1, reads NAGVMQNPRHLVRRRGQEARLRCSPMKGHSHVYWYRQLPEEGLKFMVYLQKENIIDESGMPKERFSAEFPKEGPSILRIQQVVRGDSAAYFCASSPRETGATEAFFGQGTRLTVV.

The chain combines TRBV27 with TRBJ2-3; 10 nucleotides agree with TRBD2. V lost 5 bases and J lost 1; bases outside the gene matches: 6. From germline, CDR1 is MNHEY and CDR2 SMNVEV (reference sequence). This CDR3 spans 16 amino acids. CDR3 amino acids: CASSTTSGLRTDTQYF. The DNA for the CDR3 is TGTGCCAGCAGTACGACTAGCGGGCTACGCACAGATACGCAGTATTTT.

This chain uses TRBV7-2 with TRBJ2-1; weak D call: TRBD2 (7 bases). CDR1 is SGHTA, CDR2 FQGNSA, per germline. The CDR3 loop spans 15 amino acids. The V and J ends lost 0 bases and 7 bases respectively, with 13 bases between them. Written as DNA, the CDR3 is TGTGCCAGCAGCTTAGCGGGGGGGCCGGGAAATGAGCAGTTCTTC. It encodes CASSLAGGPGNEQFF. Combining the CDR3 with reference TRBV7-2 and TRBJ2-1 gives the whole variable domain GAGVSQSPSNKVTEKGKDVELRCDPISGHTALYWYRQSLGQGLEFLIYFQGNSAPDKSGLPSDRFSAERTGGSVSTLTIQRTQQEDSAVYLCASSLAGGPGNEQFFGPGTRLTVL.

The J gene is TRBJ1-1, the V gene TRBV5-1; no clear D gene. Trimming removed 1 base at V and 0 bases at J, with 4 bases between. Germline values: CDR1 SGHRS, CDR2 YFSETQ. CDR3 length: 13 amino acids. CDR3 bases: TGCGCCAGCAGCTTGTCGGTGAACACTGAAGCTTTCTTT. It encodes CASSLSVNTEAFF.

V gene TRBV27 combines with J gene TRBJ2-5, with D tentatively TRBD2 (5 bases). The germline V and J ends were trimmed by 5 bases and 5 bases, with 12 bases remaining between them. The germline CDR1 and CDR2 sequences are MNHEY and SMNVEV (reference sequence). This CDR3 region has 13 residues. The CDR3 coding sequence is TGTGCCAGCAGTCTTCGGAGGCGGGAGACCCAGTACTTC. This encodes CASSLRRRETQYF.

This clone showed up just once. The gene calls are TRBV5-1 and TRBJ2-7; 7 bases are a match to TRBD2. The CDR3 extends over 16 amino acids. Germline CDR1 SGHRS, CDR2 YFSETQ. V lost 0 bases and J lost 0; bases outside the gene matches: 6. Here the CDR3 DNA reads TGCGCCAGCAGCTTGGTGCGGGGGTCTAGCTCCTACGAGCAGTACTTC. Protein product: CASSLVRGSSSYEQYF.

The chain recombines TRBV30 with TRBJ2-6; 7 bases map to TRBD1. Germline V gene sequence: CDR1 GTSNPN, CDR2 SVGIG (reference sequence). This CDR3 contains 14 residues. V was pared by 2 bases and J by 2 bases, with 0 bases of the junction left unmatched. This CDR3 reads CAWSTGAGANVLTF. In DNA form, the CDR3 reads TGTGCCTGGAGTACAGGGGCTGGGGCCAACGTCCTGACTTTC.

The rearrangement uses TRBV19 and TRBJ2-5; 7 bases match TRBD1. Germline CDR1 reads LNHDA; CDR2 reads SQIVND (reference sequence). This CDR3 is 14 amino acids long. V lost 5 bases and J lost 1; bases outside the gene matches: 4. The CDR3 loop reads CASSPRQGQETQYF. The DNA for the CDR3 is TGTGCCAGTAGTCCCCGACAGGGCCAAGAGACCCAGTACTTC.